Listed below are T cell receptor beta chains from one sample, sequenced in a study of T cells in Graves' hyperthyroidism and ophthalmopathy. TCRdb fed the multiplex PCR reads into MiXCR, producing one record per CDR3 protein. The table has 600,000 or so distinct CDR3 sequences, 14% seen once. The specimen was blood. These TCRs come from a woman aged 18-30 years with Graves' ophthalmopathy. Both conserved end residues are part of each CDR3. The D gene is left open where the match is weak. Some rows have no size entry. The others give once, few or many, or a class for an expanded clone.

V	J	D	size	CDR3	DNA
TRBV7-9	TRBJ2-1	TRBD2	many	CASSLEILAGNEQFF	TGTGCCAGCAGCTTAGAGATACTAGCGGGCAATGAGCAGTTCTTC
TRBV2	TRBJ2-7	TRBD2	NA	CASSESGGYEQYF	TGTGCCAGCAGTGAAAGCGGGGGCTACGAGCAGTACTTC
TRBV3-1	TRBJ2-5	NA	NA	CASSQALGETQYF	TGTGCCAGCAGCCAAGCCTTGGGGGAGACCCAGTACTTC
TRBV12-3/TRBV12-4	TRBJ2-7	NA	many	CASTWGELAYEQYF	TGTGCCAGCACCTGGGGGGAATTAGCCTACGAGCAGTACTTC
TRBV2	TRBJ2-7	TRBD2	many	CASRLAGDPYEQYF	TGTGCCAGTCGACTAGCGGGAGACCCCTACGAGCAGTACTTC
TRBV6-1	TRBJ2-1	NA	few	CASTSLGGSYNEQFF	TGTGCCAGCACTTCCCTGGGTGGGTCCTACAATGAGCAGTTCTTC
TRBV20-1	TRBJ2-5	NA	many	CSALEGGTSQETQYF	TGCAGTGCTTTAGAGGGCGGGACGTCCCAAGAGACCCAGTACTTC
TRBV27	TRBJ2-3	TRBD1	many	CASSRQGTTDTQYF	TGTGCCAGCAGTCGACAGGGGACAACAGATACGCAGTATTTT
TRBV5-4	TRBJ1-3	TRBD1	NA	CASSYRGRGNTIYF	TGTGCCAGCAGCTACAGGGGGCGAGGAAACACCATATATTTT
TRBV3-1	TRBJ2-7	NA	NA	CASSQDTPLGEQYF	TGTGCCAGCAGCCAAGATACCCCACTTGGCGAGCAGTACTTC
TRBV5-1	TRBJ1-1	NA	many	CASSLQPSPTEAFF	TGCGCCAGCAGCTTACAACCGTCGCCCACTGAAGCTTTCTTT
TRBV28	TRBJ2-5	TRBD2	many	CASSLLAGGQETQYF	TGTGCCAGCAGTTTACTAGCGGGAGGACAAGAGACCCAGTACTTC
TRBV7-9	TRBJ2-7	NA	NA	CASSLASGTFREQYF	TGTGCCAGCAGCTTAGCTTCCGGGACCTTCCGCGAGCAGTACTTC
TRBV18	TRBJ1-2	TRBD1	many	CASSPGQGASGYTF	TGTGCCAGCTCCCCAGGGCAGGGGGCCAGTGGCTACACCTTC
TRBV18	TRBJ2-5	NA	NA	CASSPLEAVQETQYF	TGTGCCAGCTCACCACTTGAGGCAGTACAAGAGACCCAGTACTTC
TRBV7-8	TRBJ1-1	NA	many	CASSLGRRKVEDTEAFF	TGTGCCAGCAGCCTAGGGCGGAGGAAGGTTGAGGACACTGAAGCTTTCTTT
TRBV4-2	TRBJ2-1	NA	NA	CASSQLGGDEQFF	TGTGCCAGCAGCCAACTTGGAGGCGATGAGCAGTTCTTC
TRBV19	TRBJ2-7	TRBD1	NA	CASSPRDRVSYEQYF	TGTGCCAGTAGTCCTCGGGACAGGGTGTCCTACGAGCAGTACTTC
TRBV12-3/TRBV12-4	TRBJ1-4	NA	many	CASSNSATNEKLFF	TGTGCCAGCAGTAACAGTGCAACTAATGAAAAACTGTTTTTT
TRBV7-2	TRBJ1-6	NA	many	CASSRGPNSPLHF	TGTGCCAGCAGTAGGGGACCGAATTCACCCCTCCACTTT
TRBV4-1	TRBJ1-4	NA	few	CASSHSRWGGKSEKLFF	TGCGCCAGCAGCCACTCCCGGTGGGGGGGTAAGAGTGAAAAACTGTTTTTT
TRBV28	TRBJ1-6	TRBD1	NA	CASSTGQTFSPLHF	TGTGCCAGCAGCACGGGACAGACTTTCTCACCCCTCCACTTT
TRBV19	TRBJ2-3	NA	few	CASSIDSVDTQYF	TGTGCCAGTAGTATAGACAGCGTTGATACGCAGTATTTT
TRBV7-8	TRBJ2-7	NA	many	CASSLVGPDEPNYEQYF	TGTGCCAGCAGCTTAGTAGGTCCGGACGAGCCCAACTACGAGCAGTACTTC
TRBV19	TRBJ1-5	NA	NA	CASSMWGAGNQPQHF	TGTGCCAGTAGTATGTGGGGGGCGGGCAATCAGCCCCAGCATTTT
TRBV12-3/TRBV12-4	TRBJ2-1	TRBD2	NA	CASSPSGKVSSGSSNEQFF	TGTGCCAGCAGCCCCTCTGGGAAGGTGTCTAGCGGGAGTAGCAATGAGCAGTTCTTC
TRBV7-2	TRBJ2-3	TRBD2	many	CASSPTSGSASDTQYF	TGTGCCAGCAGCCCAACTAGCGGGAGTGCGTCAGATACGCAGTATTTT
TRBV28	TRBJ1-5	NA	many	CASSLSRPQHF	TGTGCCAGCAGTTTATCACGGCCCCAGCATTTT
TRBV30	TRBJ2-7	NA	many	CAWSVSVEGYEQYF	TGTGCCTGGAGTGTTTCGGTGGAGGGGTACGAGCAGTACTTC
TRBV27	TRBJ2-7	NA	many	CASSSPWGDYEQYF	TGTGCCAGCAGTTCTCCTTGGGGGGACTACGAGCAGTACTTC
TRBV20-1	TRBJ2-3	NA	many	CSASGDLTDTQYF	TGCAGTGCTAGCGGGGACCTCACAGATACGCAGTATTTT
TRBV9	TRBJ1-1	NA	NA	CASQTDPQGGTEAFF	TGTGCCAGCCAAACAGATCCTCAAGGGGGAACTGAAGCTTTCTTT
TRBV20-1	TRBJ2-1	TRBD2	many	CSARYTSGRDNEQFF	TGCAGTGCTAGGTATACTAGCGGGAGGGACAATGAGCAGTTCTTC
TRBV2	TRBJ1-6	NA	many	CASALDGQNSPLHF	TGTGCCAGCGCACTGGACGGACAGAATTCACCCCTCCACTTT
TRBV7-3	TRBJ2-7	NA	many	CASGPPYYEQYF	TGTGCCAGCGGCCCACCTTACTACGAGCAGTACTTC
TRBV2	TRBJ1-1	TRBD1	many	CASSARQGTEAFF	TGTGCCAGCAGTGCCAGACAGGGCACTGAAGCTTTCTTT
TRBV12-3/TRBV12-4	TRBJ2-2	TRBD2	NA	CASRPGLAGGNTGELFF	TGTGCCAGCAGACCAGGACTAGCGGGAGGGAACACCGGGGAGCTGTTTTTT
TRBV3-1	TRBJ2-7	TRBD1	NA	CASSSLNRGPYYEQYF	TGTGCCAGCAGCTCTCTAAACAGGGGTCCTTACTACGAGCAGTACTTC
TRBV20-1	TRBJ1-2	NA	many	CSARDVTENYGYTF	TGCAGTGCTAGAGATGTAACAGAGAACTATGGCTACACCTTC
TRBV24-1	TRBJ1-2	TRBD1	NA	CATSDFQGDYGYTF	TGTGCCACCAGTGATTTTCAGGGGGACTATGGCTACACCTTC
TRBV29-1	TRBJ2-1	NA	many	CSVPGAGFNEQFF	TGCAGCGTTCCGGGGGCAGGGTTCAATGAGCAGTTCTTC
TRBV12-3/TRBV12-4	TRBJ2-2	TRBD2	NA	CASSRLGLAVGELFF	TGTGCCAGCAGTAGACTGGGACTAGCCGTCGGGGAGCTGTTTTTT
TRBV5-5	TRBJ2-2	NA	NA	CASSFLGDPGELFF	TGTGCCAGCAGCTTTTTAGGGGATCCCGGGGAGCTGTTTTTT
TRBV24-1	TRBJ1-1	NA	many	CATSDLTTGEAFF	TGTGCCACCAGTGATTTGACGACAGGCGAAGCTTTCTTT
TRBV30	TRBJ2-5	NA	many	CAWGSGRYQETQYF	TGTGCCTGGGGTAGCGGACGGTACCAAGAGACCCAGTACTTC
TRBV4-3	TRBJ2-5	TRBD2	NA	CASSQDPAGGPGETQYF	TGCGCCAGCAGCCAAGATCCAGCGGGAGGGCCGGGAGAGACCCAGTACTTC
TRBV20-1	TRBJ1-5	TRBD1	many	CSASPGTGIENQPQHF	TGCAGTGCAAGTCCCGGGACAGGGATTGAGAATCAGCCCCAGCATTTT
TRBV7-2	TRBJ2-7	TRBD1	many	CASSIGTAHSYEQYF	TGTGCCAGCAGCATAGGGACAGCCCACTCCTACGAGCAGTACTTC
TRBV9	TRBJ2-2	TRBD2	few	CASSAWVAGNTGELFF	TGTGCCAGCAGCGCTTGGGTAGCGGGAAACACCGGGGAGCTGTTTTTT
TRBV12-3/TRBV12-4	TRBJ2-1	TRBD2	many	CASSLGLAGGPPGSYNEQFF	TGTGCCAGCAGTTTAGGTTTAGCGGGAGGGCCCCCAGGGTCCTACAATGAGCAGTTCTTC
TRBV2	TRBJ2-1	TRBD1	many	CASRDQGVSYNEQFF	TGTGCCAGCAGGGACCAGGGGGTTTCCTACAATGAGCAGTTCTTC
TRBV20-1	TRBJ2-7	TRBD2	many	CSAGPIGTSGSRGQYF	TGCAGTGCCGGACCCATAGGGACTAGCGGGAGCAGAGGGCAGTACTTC
TRBV2	TRBJ1-5	NA	many	CASSEARGGINQPQHF	TGTGCCAGCAGTGAAGCGCGGGGGGGCATCAATCAGCCCCAGCATTTT